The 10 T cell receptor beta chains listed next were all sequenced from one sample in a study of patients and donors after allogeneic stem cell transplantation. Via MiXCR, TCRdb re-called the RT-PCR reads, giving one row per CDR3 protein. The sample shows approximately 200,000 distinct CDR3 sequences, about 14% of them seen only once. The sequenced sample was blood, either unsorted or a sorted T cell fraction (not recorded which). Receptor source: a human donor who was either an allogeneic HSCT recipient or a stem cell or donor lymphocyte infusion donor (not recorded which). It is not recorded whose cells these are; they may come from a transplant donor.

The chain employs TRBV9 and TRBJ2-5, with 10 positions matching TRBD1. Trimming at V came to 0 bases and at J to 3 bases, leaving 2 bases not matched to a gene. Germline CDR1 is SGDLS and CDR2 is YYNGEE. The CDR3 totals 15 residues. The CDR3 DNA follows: TGTGCCAGCAGCGTAGAGGACAGGGGGAAAGAGACCCAGTACTTC. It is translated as CASSVEDRGKETQYF.

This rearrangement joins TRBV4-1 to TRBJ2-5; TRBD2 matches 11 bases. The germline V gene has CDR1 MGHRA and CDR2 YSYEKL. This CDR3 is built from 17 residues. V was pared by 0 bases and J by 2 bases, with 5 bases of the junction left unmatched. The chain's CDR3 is CASSQDSLAGGQETQYF. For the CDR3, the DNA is TGCGCCAGCAGCCAAGATTCGTTAGCGGGGGGGCAAGAGACCCAGTACTTC.

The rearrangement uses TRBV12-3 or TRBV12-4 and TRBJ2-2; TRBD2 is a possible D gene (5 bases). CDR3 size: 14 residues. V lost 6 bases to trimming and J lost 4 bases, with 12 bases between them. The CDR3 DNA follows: TGTGCCAGCAGCCAAACCGAGGGCACCGGGGAGCTGTTTTTT. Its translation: CASSQTEGTGELFF.

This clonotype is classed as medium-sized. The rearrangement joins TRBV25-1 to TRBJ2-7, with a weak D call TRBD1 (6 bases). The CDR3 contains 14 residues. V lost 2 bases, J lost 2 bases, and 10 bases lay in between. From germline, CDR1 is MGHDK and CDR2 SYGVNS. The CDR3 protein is CASSELGAAYEQYF. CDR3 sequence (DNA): TGTGCCAGCAGTGAACTGGGGGCGGCCTACGAGCAGTACTTC.

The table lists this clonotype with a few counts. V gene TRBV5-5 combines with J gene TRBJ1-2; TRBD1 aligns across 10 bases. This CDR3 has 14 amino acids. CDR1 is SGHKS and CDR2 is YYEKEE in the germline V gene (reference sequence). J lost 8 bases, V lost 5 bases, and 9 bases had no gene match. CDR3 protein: CASRQTGGAGGYTF. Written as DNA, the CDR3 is TGTGCCAGCAGGCAGACAGGGGGCGCGGGGGGCTACACCTTC.

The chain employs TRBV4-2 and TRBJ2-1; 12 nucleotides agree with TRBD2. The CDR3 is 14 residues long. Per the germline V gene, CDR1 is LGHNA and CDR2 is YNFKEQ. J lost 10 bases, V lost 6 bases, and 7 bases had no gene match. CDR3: CASRELAGGGEQFF. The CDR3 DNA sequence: TGTGCCAGCAGGGAACTAGCGGGAGGTGGGGAGCAGTTCTTC.

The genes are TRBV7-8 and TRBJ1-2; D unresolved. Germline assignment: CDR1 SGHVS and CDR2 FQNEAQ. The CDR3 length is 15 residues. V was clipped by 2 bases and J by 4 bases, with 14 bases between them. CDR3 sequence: CASSLRDPDGYGYTF. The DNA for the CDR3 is TGTGCCAGCAGCTTAAGGGATCCGGACGGCTATGGCTACACCTTC.

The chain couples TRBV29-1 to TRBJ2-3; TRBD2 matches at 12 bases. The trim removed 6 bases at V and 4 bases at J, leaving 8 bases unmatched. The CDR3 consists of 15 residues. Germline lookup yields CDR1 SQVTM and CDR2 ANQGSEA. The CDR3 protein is CSVTPLAGGADTQYF. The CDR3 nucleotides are TGCAGCGTCACCCCACTAGCGGGAGGAGCAGATACGCAGTATTTT.

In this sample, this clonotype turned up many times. For the CDR3, the DNA is TGTGCCAGCAGTTACTCAGGGGTAGGCCAGCCCCAGCATTTT. It specifies CASSYSGVGQPQHF. The chain couples TRBV6-5 to TRBJ1-5; a weak D match, TRBD1 (5 bases). The CDR3 is made up of 14 amino acids. Germline V lookup: CDR1 MNHEY, CDR2 SVGAGI. Between the trimmed V and J ends, which lost 0 bases and 7 bases, there was a span of 10 bases.

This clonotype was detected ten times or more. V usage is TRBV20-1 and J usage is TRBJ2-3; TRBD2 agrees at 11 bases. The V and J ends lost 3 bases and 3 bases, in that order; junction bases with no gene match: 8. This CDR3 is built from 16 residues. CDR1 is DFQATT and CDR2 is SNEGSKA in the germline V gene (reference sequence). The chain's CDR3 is CSASPASGGITDTQYF. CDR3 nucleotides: TGCAGTGCTAGTCCCGCTAGCGGGGGGATAACAGATACGCAGTATTTT.